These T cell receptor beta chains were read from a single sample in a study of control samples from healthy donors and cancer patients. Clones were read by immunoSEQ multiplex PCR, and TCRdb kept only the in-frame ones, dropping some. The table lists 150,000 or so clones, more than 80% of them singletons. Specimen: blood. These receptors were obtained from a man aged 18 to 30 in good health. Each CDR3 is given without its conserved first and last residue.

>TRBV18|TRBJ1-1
ASVRDSNTEAF
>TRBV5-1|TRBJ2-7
ASREGTNSYEQY
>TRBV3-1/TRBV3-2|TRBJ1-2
ASSQDRQSQGYT
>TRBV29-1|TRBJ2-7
STADGYEQY
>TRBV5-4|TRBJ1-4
ASSLGLGQGPNEKLF
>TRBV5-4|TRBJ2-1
ASGRSGVNEQF
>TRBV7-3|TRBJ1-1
ASSLTGDSLQAF
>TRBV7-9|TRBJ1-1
ASSLGTGVPEAF
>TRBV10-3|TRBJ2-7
AISSTTGPSSYEQY
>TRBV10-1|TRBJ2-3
ASSEGTSGSSTDTQY
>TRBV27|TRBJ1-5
ASSLSQGLNQPQH
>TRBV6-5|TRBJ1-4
ASSAGFTNEKLF